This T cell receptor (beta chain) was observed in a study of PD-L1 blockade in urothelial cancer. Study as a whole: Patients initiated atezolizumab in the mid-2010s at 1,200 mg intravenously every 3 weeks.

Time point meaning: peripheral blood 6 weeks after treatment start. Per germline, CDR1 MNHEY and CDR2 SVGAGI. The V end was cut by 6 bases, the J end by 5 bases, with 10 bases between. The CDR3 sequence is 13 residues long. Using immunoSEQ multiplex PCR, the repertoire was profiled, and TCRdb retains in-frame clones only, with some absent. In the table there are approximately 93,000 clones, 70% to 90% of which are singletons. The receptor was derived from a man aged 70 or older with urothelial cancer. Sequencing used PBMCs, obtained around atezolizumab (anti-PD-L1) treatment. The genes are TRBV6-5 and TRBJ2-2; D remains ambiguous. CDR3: CASSPPETGELFF. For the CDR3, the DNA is TGTGCCAGCAGCCCCCCTGAGACCGGGGAGCTGTTTTTT.